Shown below are 25 T cell receptor beta chains from a single sample sequenced in a study of beta chain features in type 1 diabetes. All of the isolated RNA was reverse transcribed, so expressed TCRB transcripts were sequenced. The table came from immunoSEQ multiplex PCR; TCRdb's copy has only in-frame clones and leaves some out. The sample includes about 320,000 clones, about 14% seen only once; the top ten take 6.7%. Sample: central memory CD4+ T cells from blood. The receptors originated from a man aged 25-45 years in good health.

There are many counts of this clone. The CDR3 region is CASTHFALSGTGSTGGYEQYF. Written as DNA, the CDR3 is TGTGCCAGCACCCACTTCGCTCTATCTGGGACAGGGAGTACAGGGGGCTACGAGCAGTACTTC. The rearrangement uses TRBV7-8 and TRBJ2-7, with 9 bases matching TRBD1. After removal of 7 bases from V and 3 bases from J, the junction contained 28 bases not matched to a gene. CDR1 and CDR2 (germline): SGHVS, FQNEAQ. The CDR3 contains 21 residues.

This clone showed up just once. V is TRBV5-4 and J is TRBJ2-3, with D possibly being TRBD2 (6 bases). Germline loops: CDR1 SGHNT, CDR2 YYREEE (reference sequence). The CDR3 totals 16 residues. Between the trimmed V and J ends, which lost 4 bases and 0 bases, there was a span of 15 bases. The CDR3, as DNA: TGTGCCAGCAGCCCGAAAGAGCGGGCTAGCACAGATACGCAGTATTTT. Residues: CASSPKERASTDTQYF. Drawing the rest from reference TRBV5-4 and TRBJ2-3, the complete variable domain is ETGVTQSPTHLIKTRGQQVTLRCSSQSGHNTVSWYQQALGQGPQFIFQYYREEENGRGNFPPRFSGLQFPNYSSELNVNALELDDSALYLCASSPKERASTDTQYFGPGTRLTVL.

This clone occurred many times. The rearrangement uses TRBV6-6 and TRBJ2-3; no reliable D call. V was cut by 6 bases and J by 4 bases, with 8 bases left in between. This CDR3 region has 12 residues. The germline CDR1 and CDR2 sequences are MNHNY and SVGAGI (reference sequence). This chain's CDR3 is CASSSASDTQYF. CDR3 coding DNA: TGTGCCAGCAGCTCCGCGTCAGATACGCAGTATTTT.

This chain joins TRBV7-8 and TRBJ1-5, with 9 bases fitting TRBD1. The germline gives CDR1 SGHVS, CDR2 FQNEAQ. The CDR3 consists of 18 residues. V was clipped by 5 bases and J by 0 bases; unmatched bases: 11. CDR3 amino acids: CASSRNPGQGFSNQPQHF. CDR3 nucleotides: TGTGCCAGCAGCCGTAATCCGGGACAGGGTTTTAGCAATCAGCCCCAGCATTTT.

The chain is built from TRBV11-2 and TRBJ2-5; 8 bases are shared with TRBD2. This CDR3 has 16 amino acids. V lost 7 bases and J lost 1; bases outside the gene matches: 11. Per the germline V gene, CDR1 is SGHAT and CDR2 is FQNNGV. CDR3 in DNA: TGTGCCAGCACCCGGCGGGGGGCAACCCCCCAAGAGACCCAGTACTTC. It is translated as CASTRRGATPQETQYF.

This chain joins TRBV30 and TRBJ1-2; TRBD1 agrees at 7 bases. Germline CDR1 reads GTSNPN; CDR2 reads SVGIG (reference sequence). The trim removed 6 bases at V and 7 bases at J, leaving 5 bases unmatched. The length of the CDR3 is 11 residues. CDR3 loop: CACTGVSGYTF. The CDR3 nucleotides are TGTGCCTGTACAGGGGTCTCTGGCTACACCTTC.

This chain uses TRBV6-5 with TRBJ2-5; D is uncertain. This CDR3 is 15 amino acids long. V was clipped by 0 bases and J by 5 bases, with 13 bases between them. CDR1 is MNHEY, CDR2 SVGAGI, per germline. CDR3 in amino acids: CASSYSMKGGETQYF. In nucleotides, the CDR3 is TGTGCCAGCAGTTACTCGATGAAGGGTGGCGAGACCCAGTACTTC.

The count of this clone is one. The chain carries TRBV5-4 and TRBJ2-3; maybe TRBD2 (6 bases). The CDR3 is 15 amino acids. With 4 bases removed from V and 4 bases from J, the gap between germline ends came to 16 bases. The germline CDR1 and CDR2 sequences are SGHNT and YYREEE (reference sequence). CDR3 sequence reads: CASSASGLRSDTQYF. DNA for the CDR3: TGTGCCAGCAGCGCCTCGGGACTGAGGTCAGATACGCAGTATTTT.

A word on this clone: A much larger clone lies a single base off, so this may be a read error. This same CDR3 is encoded by further DNA sequences in the sample. The chain is built from TRBV28 and TRBJ2-6, with D tentatively TRBD1 or TRBD2 (6 bases each). CDR1 and CDR2 from the germline V gene are MDHEN and SYDVKM. The V end was cut by 2 bases, the J end by 0 bases, with 20 bases between. CDR3 size: 20 residues. This CDR3 is CASSLKLGLGGLSGANVLTF. The CDR3 region has the DNA TGTGCCAGCAGTTTAAAGTTAGGGCTAGGGGGGCTCTCTGGGGCCAACGTCCTGACTTTC.

This clone has only a few counts. J is TRBJ2-5 and V is TRBV14, with D possibly being TRBD1 (6 bases). Trimming pared 0 bases from V and 2 bases from J, leaving 22 bases between. The CDR3 has 19 residues. The germline V gene encodes CDR1 SGHDN and CDR2 FVKESK. CDR3 sequence reads: CASSQDLLLAGDPQETQYF. For the CDR3, the DNA is TGTGCCAGCAGCCAAGATCTTTTGTTGGCAGGGGACCCTCAAGAGACCCAGTACTTC.

The J gene is TRBJ1-1, the V gene TRBV7-6; a possible D gene is TRBD1 (5 bases). Germline-derived CDR1 and CDR2 are SGHVS and FNYEAQ. The germline V and J ends were trimmed by 5 bases and 4 bases, with 14 bases remaining between them. CDR3 size: 14 residues. The CDR3 DNA is TGTGCCAGCAGCCGACGGACGGGGGTCACTGAAGCTTTCTTT. It translates to CASSRRTGVTEAFF.

This chain uses TRBV6-1 with TRBJ2-2, with D possibly being TRBD1 (5 bases). This CDR3 is 13 amino acids long. Trimming took 7 bases from V and 1 from J, leaving 7 bases between them. Germline values: CDR1 MNHNS, CDR2 SASEGT. The CDR3, as DNA: TGTGCCAGCAACAGGAAGAACACCGGGGAGCTGTTTTTT. Protein sequence: CASNRKNTGELFF.

This chain links TRBV6-6 with TRBJ2-7, with 10 bases fitting TRBD1. This CDR3 contains 14 residues. Looked up from germline, CDR1 is MNHNY and CDR2 is SVGAGI (reference sequence). Unmatched junction bases numbered 6, after V lost 6 bases and J lost 4 bases. This CDR3 is CASRHPGQGYEQYF. Written as DNA, the CDR3 is TGTGCCAGCAGGCATCCGGGACAGGGGTACGAGCAGTACTTC.

This chain links TRBV7-3 with TRBJ2-3; 8 nucleotides line up with TRBD2. Germline V gene data show CDR1 as SGHTA and CDR2 as FQGTGA. The V segment lost 5 bases and the J segment 6 bases; nucleotides outside the gene matches: 10. CDR3 length: 15 residues. The CDR3 nucleotides read TGTGCCAGCAGCCCTACTAGCGGTAGAAAGGATACGCAGTATTTT. Its protein product is CASSPTSGRKDTQYF.

The rearrangement joins TRBV7-9 to TRBJ1-2, with TRBD1 matching 8 bases. Germline loops: CDR1 SEHNR, CDR2 FQNEAQ (reference sequence). The CDR3 has 16 residues. The J segment lost 2 bases and the V segment lost 2 bases, leaving 7 bases of the junction unmatched. The DNA of the CDR3 is TGTGCCAGCAGCTTATACGCAGGGGGCCTCAACTATGGCTACACCTTC. It encodes CASSLYAGGLNYGYTF.

The chain has TRBV18 and TRBJ2-7; D is unclear. The V gene lost 4 bases and the J gene lost 7 bases, with 8 bases spanning the gap. Germline CDR1 and CDR2: KGHSH and LQKENI. The CDR3 has 11 amino acids. CDR3 amino acids: CASSLQREQYF. CDR3 coding DNA: TGTGCCAGCTCACTCCAGCGAGAGCAGTACTTC.

The genes are TRBV11-2 and TRBJ2-1; TRBD2 matches at 10 bases. V lost 0 bases to trimming and J lost 7 bases; unmatched junction nucleotides: 6. Looked up from germline, CDR1 is SGHAT and CDR2 is FQNNGV. The CDR3 contains 16 residues. The CDR3 protein is CASSLEPSGGWNEQFF. Here the CDR3 DNA reads TGTGCCAGCAGCTTAGAACCTAGCGGGGGTTGGAATGAGCAGTTCTTC.

This clone turned up a few times. This chain connects TRBV6-1 to TRBJ2-1; 9 bases line up with TRBD2. The CDR3 runs to 18 residues. V shed 2 bases, J shed 3 bases, and the junction held 11 bases outside the gene matches. In germline, CDR1 is MNHNS, CDR2 SASEGT. CDR3 coding DNA: TGTGCCAGCAGTGAATTCAAACACCTAGCGGGACTCTACAATGAGCAGTTCTTC. It yields the protein CASSEFKHLAGLYNEQFF.

This clone occurred a few times. The chain links TRBV5-4 to TRBJ2-5; 7 nucleotides match TRBD1. Germline V gene sequence: CDR1 SGHNT, CDR2 YYREEE (reference sequence). Trimming at V came to 4 bases and at J to 4 bases, leaving 10 bases not matched to a gene. This CDR3 contains 15 residues. As DNA, the CDR3 is TGTGCCAGCAGCCAGGGACAGACGGGCCGAGAGACCCAGTACTTC. Translated: CASSQGQTGRETQYF.

V usage is TRBV4-2 and J usage is TRBJ2-2; D ambiguous. V was clipped by 0 bases and J by 8 bases, with 4 bases between them. Germline CDR1 and CDR2: LGHNA and YNFKEQ. This CDR3 region has 12 residues. Here the CDR3 DNA reads TGTGCCAGCAGCCAAGATGCGGGGGAGCTGTTTTTT. It encodes CASSQDAGELFF.

V is TRBV7-3 and J is TRBJ2-1; 10 nucleotides agree with TRBD1. V lost 5 bases to trimming and J lost 4 bases; unmatched junction nucleotides: 5. This CDR3 has 15 amino acids. Germline V gene sequence: CDR1 SGHTA, CDR2 FQGTGA. The CDR3 DNA sequence: TGTGCCAGCAGCAGACAGGGGGCTAGGTACAATGAGCAGTTCTTC. This encodes CASSRQGARYNEQFF.

This chain uses TRBV10-2 with TRBJ1-1; the D is unclear. The V and J ends lost 9 bases and 0 bases respectively, with 5 bases between them. The CDR3 sequence is 11 residues long. CDR1 and CDR2 (germline): WSHSY, SAAADI. CDR3 in amino acids: CASYLNTEAFF. CDR3 bases: TGCGCCAGTTACCTGAACACTGAAGCTTTCTTT.

The chain links TRBV28 to TRBJ2-5, with TRBD1 matching 8 bases. The V gene's germline CDR1 is MDHEN and CDR2 SYDVKM. V dropped 4 bases and J dropped 2; count of bases not matched to a gene: 6. This CDR3 region has 15 residues. The DNA for the CDR3 is TGTGCCAGCAGTTCCCCAGGGGGCCCTCAAGAGACCCAGTACTTC. Translated: CASSSPGGPQETQYF.

The CDR3 region is CASSSISPEYEQYF. The CDR3 DNA follows: TGTGCCAGCAGTTCAATATCACCGGAGTACGAGCAGTACTTC. The rearrangement links TRBV27 to TRBJ2-7; no firm D call. This CDR3 has 14 amino acids. V gave up 4 bases and J gave up 4 bases, with 14 bases separating them. In germline, CDR1 is MNHEY, CDR2 SMNVEV (reference sequence).

The chain is built from TRBV7-7 and TRBJ2-7; D possibly corresponds to TRBD2 (6 bases). The V gene's germline CDR1 is SSHAT and CDR2 FNYEAQ (reference sequence). The V and J ends lost 3 bases and 3 bases respectively, with 6 bases between them. This CDR3 comprises 12 residues. CDR3 nucleotide sequence: TGTGCCAGCAGCTTGCGGGGCTACGAGCAGTACTTC. This encodes CASSLRGYEQYF.